What follows are 19 T cell receptor beta chains derived from one specimen sequenced in a study of long-term antiretroviral therapy in people with HIV. Version v3.0 of the immunoSEQ assay ran at survey level. The data were produced by immunoSEQ multiplex PCR, yet TCRdb's version contains in-frame clones alone and is incomplete. The profile shows about 22,000 clones, about 86% of them singletons. The sample here was unsorted PBMCs, taken 1.3 years after starting antiretroviral therapy. The receptors originated from a man aged 55 to 70 with HIV.

This chain links TRBV9 with TRBJ1-4, with D perhaps matching TRBD1 (5 bases). This CDR3 spans 15 amino acids. The V gene lost 0 bases and the J gene lost 6 bases, with 12 bases spanning the gap. Germline lookup yields CDR1 SGDLS and CDR2 YYNGEE. The CDR3 bases are TGTGCCAGCAGCGTAGATCCAGGGTGGGATGAAAAACTGTTTTTT. Its protein product is CASSVDPGWDEKLFF.

This sequence joins TRBV4-2 and TRBJ1-4, with 11 bases lining up with TRBD1. This CDR3 region has 17 residues. CDR1 and CDR2 from the germline V gene are LGHNA and YNFKEQ. Trimming at V came to 0 bases and at J to 6 bases, leaving 6 bases not matched to a gene. The CDR3 DNA is TGTGCCAGCAGCCAAGATGTAGGACAGGGGGCGCATGAAAAACTGTTTTTT. Its translation is CASSQDVGQGAHEKLFF.

The CDR3 spells CASSFGLAGAYEQFF. The CDR3, as DNA: TGTGCCAGCAGCTTCGGACTAGCGGGAGCTTATGAGCAGTTCTTC. The genes are TRBV7-6 and TRBJ2-1, with 13 bases that match TRBD2. Trimming at V came to 3 bases and at J to 8 bases, leaving 4 bases not matched to a gene. CDR1 SGHVS and CDR2 FNYEAQ come from the germline V gene. This CDR3 spans 15 amino acids.

This clone was seen only once. V is TRBV7-8 and J is TRBJ2-3, with 13 bases aligning to TRBD2. Germline-derived CDR1 and CDR2 are SGHVS and FQNEAQ. J lost 5 bases, V lost 6 bases, and 5 bases had no gene match. The CDR3 extends over 15 amino acids. CDR3 in DNA: TGTGCCAGCAGGTGGACTAGCGGGAGTGTAGATACGCAGTATTTT. Its protein is CASRWTSGSVDTQYF.

The V gene is TRBV30, the J gene TRBJ2-7, with D possibly being TRBD1 or TRBD2 (7 bases each). V lost 2 bases and J lost 3, with 20 bases in between. The CDR3 has 16 residues. Germline V gives CDR1 GTSNPN, CDR2 SVGIG (reference sequence). The CDR3 is CAWSWWEGAVRYEQYF. The CDR3 DNA reads TGTGCCTGGAGTTGGTGGGAGGGGGCCGTTCGCTACGAGCAGTACTTC.

CDR3 in DNA: TGTGCCAGCAGCTTAGAGATCCATAGCCGGTATGGCTACACCTTC. Protein: CASSLEIHSRYGYTF. This sequence joins TRBV11-2 and TRBJ1-2; D uncertain. Germline lookup yields CDR1 SGHAT and CDR2 FQNNGV. The V end was cut by 0 bases, the J end by 5 bases, with 13 bases between. The CDR3 length is 15 residues.

The chain is built from TRBV7-9 and TRBJ2-7, with D perhaps matching TRBD1 (7 bases). Germline CDR1 reads SEHNR; CDR2 reads FQNEAQ (reference sequence). The germline V and J ends were trimmed by 2 bases and 5 bases, with 13 bases remaining between them. This CDR3 has 14 amino acids. CDR3 residues: CASSLMAGGNEQYF. DNA of the CDR3: TGTGCCAGCAGCTTAATGGCAGGGGGGAACGAGCAGTACTTC.

The J gene is TRBJ1-1, the V gene TRBV6-5; 10 bases line up with TRBD1. The CDR3 has 16 residues. V lost 0 bases, J lost 4 bases, and 5 bases stayed unmatched. Per germline, CDR1 MNHEY and CDR2 SVGAGI. In DNA form, the CDR3 reads TGTGCCAGCAGTTACTCAGGACAGGGGGGGAGCACTGAAGCTTTCTTT. It specifies CASSYSGQGGSTEAFF.

This sequence joins TRBV5-4 and TRBJ2-1; 10 bases agree with TRBD1. V lost 4 bases, J lost 2 bases, and 3 bases stayed unmatched. CDR1 SGHNT and CDR2 YYREEE come from the germline V gene (reference sequence). The CDR3 extends over 15 amino acids. CDR3 sequence (DNA): TGTGCCAGCAGCGGAGGACAGGGGGCCTACAATGAGCAGTTCTTC. The encoded protein is CASSGGQGAYNEQFF.

This chain joins TRBV12-5 and TRBJ2-5; 9 nucleotides match TRBD1. The ends lost 5 bases at V and 4 bases at J; junction bases unmatched: 5. The CDR3 length is 14 residues. CDR1 is LGHNT and CDR2 is FRNRAP in the germline V gene. CDR3 coding DNA: TGTGCTAGTGGTCCGCGGACAGGGGTAGAGACCCAGTACTTC. Translated: CASGPRTGVETQYF.

The chain has TRBV29-1 and TRBJ2-5; 8 bases are shared with TRBD1. The ends lost 6 bases at V and 5 bases at J; junction bases unmatched: 5. Germline CDR1 SQVTM, CDR2 ANQGSEA. The CDR3 spans 12 residues. The chain's CDR3 is CSVMTGEETQYF. Here the CDR3 DNA reads TGCAGCGTAATGACAGGGGAGGAGACCCAGTACTTC.

The V gene is TRBV6-5, the J gene TRBJ1-5; no reliable D call. The CDR3 totals 13 residues. V lost 6 bases and J lost 2, with 8 bases in between. CDR1 is MNHEY, CDR2 SVGAGI, per germline. As DNA, the CDR3 is TGTGCCAGCAGAGCTGGGGGCAATCAGCCCCAGCATTTT. As protein: CASRAGGNQPQHF.

This clone was picked up one time. This chain links TRBV5-4 with TRBJ2-1; TRBD2 matches at 15 bases. In germline, CDR1 is SGHNT, CDR2 YYREEE (reference sequence). The J segment lost 2 bases and the V segment lost 0 bases, leaving 3 bases of the junction unmatched. The CDR3 runs to 18 residues. The CDR3 sequence is CASSLGTSGGGTYNEQFF. The CDR3 bases are TGTGCCAGCAGCTTGGGGACTAGCGGGGGGGGAACCTACAATGAGCAGTTCTTC.

The gene calls are TRBV20-1 and TRBJ1-4; no firm D call. This CDR3 has 11 amino acids. The germline V gene has CDR1 DFQATT and CDR2 SNEGSKA (reference sequence). The CDR3 region has the DNA TGCAGCTGCATCTGGGATGAAAAACTGTTTTTT. Amino acids: CSCIWDEKLFF.

This sequence joins TRBV6-1 and TRBJ2-7; no definite D call. CDR3 length equals 13 residues. Germline loops: CDR1 MNHNS, CDR2 SASEGT. V was cut by 1 base and J by 5 bases, with 9 bases left in between. The CDR3 reads CASSEVNEDEQYF. The DNA of the CDR3 is TGTGCCAGCAGTGAAGTAAACGAGGACGAGCAGTACTTC.

This clone turned up a few times. The chain's CDR3 is CASSLATGQGRGTQYF. The CDR3 DNA reads TGCGCCAGCAGCTTGGCCACTGGACAGGGTAGGGGCACGCAGTATTTT. This chain connects TRBV5-1 to TRBJ2-3, with 8 bases fitting TRBD1. The CDR3 consists of 16 residues. CDR1 and CDR2 (germline): SGHRS, YFSETQ. Trimming cost V 0 bases and J 9 bases; bases outside gene matches: 12.

The rearrangement joins TRBV7-9 to TRBJ2-3; the D is unclear. CDR3 length equals 15 residues. The germline V and J ends were trimmed by 2 bases and 3 bases, with 12 bases remaining between them. CDR1 SEHNR and CDR2 FQNEAQ come from the germline V gene (reference sequence). This chain's CDR3 is CASSLWRLMTDTQYF. CDR3 DNA: TGTGCCAGCAGCTTATGGCGTCTTATGACAGATACGCAGTATTTT.

The chain couples TRBV27 to TRBJ2-7, with 10 bases aligning to TRBD2. This CDR3 region has 15 residues. The germline V gene encodes CDR1 MNHEY and CDR2 SMNVEV (reference sequence). V lost 5 bases to trimming and J lost 3 bases; unmatched junction nucleotides: 7. CDR3: CASSVHLAGVYEQYF. The CDR3 DNA sequence: TGTGCCAGCAGTGTACACCTAGCGGGGGTCTACGAGCAGTACTTC.

This clone was found once. The chain couples TRBV6-6 to TRBJ2-2; no clear D. Germline V gives CDR1 MNHNY, CDR2 SVGAGI (reference sequence). Between the trimmed V and J ends, which lost 2 bases and 8 bases, there was a span of 15 bases. This CDR3 region has 15 residues. This chain's CDR3 is CASSYAPAKVGELFF. CDR3 sequence (DNA): TGTGCCAGCAGTTACGCGCCCGCCAAAGTAGGGGAGCTGTTTTTT.